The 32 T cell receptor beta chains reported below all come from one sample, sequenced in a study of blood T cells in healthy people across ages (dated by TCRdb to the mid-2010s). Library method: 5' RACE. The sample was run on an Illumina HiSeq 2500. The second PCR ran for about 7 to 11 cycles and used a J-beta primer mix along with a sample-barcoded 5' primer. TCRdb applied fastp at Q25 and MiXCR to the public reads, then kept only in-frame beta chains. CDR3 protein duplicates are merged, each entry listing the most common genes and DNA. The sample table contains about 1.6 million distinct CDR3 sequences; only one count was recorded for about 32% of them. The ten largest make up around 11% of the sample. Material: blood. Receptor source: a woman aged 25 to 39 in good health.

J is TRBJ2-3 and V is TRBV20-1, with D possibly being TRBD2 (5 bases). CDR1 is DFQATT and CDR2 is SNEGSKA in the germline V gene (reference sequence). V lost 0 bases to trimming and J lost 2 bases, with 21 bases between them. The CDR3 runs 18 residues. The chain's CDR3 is CSARDRGDSLLNTDTQYF. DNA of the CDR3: TGCAGTGCTAGAGATCGGGGAGATTCCCTTCTAAACACAGATACGCAGTATTTT.

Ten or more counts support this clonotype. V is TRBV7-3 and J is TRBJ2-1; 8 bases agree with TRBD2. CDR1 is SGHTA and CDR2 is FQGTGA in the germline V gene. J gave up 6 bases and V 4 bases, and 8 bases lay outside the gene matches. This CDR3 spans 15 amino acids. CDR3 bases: TGTGCCAGCAGCTCCGGGCTAGCGGGCCTCAATGAGCAGTTCTTC. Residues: CASSSGLAGLNEQFF.

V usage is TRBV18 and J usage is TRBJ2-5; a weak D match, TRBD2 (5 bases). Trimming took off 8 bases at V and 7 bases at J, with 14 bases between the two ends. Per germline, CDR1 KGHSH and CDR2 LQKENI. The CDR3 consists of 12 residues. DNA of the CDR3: TGTGCCAGCAGTCCCGGGGTGTTGACCCAGTACTTC. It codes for CASSPGVLTQYF.

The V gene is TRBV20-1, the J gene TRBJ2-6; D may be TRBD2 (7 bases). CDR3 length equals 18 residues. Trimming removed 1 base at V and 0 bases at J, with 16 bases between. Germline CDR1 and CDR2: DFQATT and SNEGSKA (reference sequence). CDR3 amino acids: CSARGGGSRTSGANVLTF. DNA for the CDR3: TGCAGTGCTAGAGGCGGGGGCAGTCGCACCTCTGGGGCCAACGTCCTGACTTTC.

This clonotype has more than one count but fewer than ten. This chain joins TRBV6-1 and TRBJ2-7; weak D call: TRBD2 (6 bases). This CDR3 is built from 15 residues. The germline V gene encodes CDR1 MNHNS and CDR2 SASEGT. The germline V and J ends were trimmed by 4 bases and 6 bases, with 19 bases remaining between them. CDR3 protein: CASSALREGGREQYF. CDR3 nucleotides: TGTGCCAGCAGTGCCCTTCGGGAAGGAGGGCGCGAGCAGTACTTC.

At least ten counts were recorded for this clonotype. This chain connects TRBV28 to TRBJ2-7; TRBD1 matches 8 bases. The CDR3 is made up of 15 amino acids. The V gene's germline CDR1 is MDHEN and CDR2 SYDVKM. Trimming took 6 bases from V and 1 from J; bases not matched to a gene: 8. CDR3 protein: CASSPPGQGSYEQYF. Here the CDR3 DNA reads TGTGCCAGCAGCCCACCCGGACAGGGTTCCTACGAGCAGTACTTC. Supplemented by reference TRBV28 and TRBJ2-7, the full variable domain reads DVKVTQSSRYLVKRTGEKVFLECVQDMDHENMFWYRQDPGLGLRLIYFSYDVKMKEKGDIPEGYSVSREKKERFSLILESASTNQTSMYLCASSPPGQGSYEQYFGPGTRLTVT.

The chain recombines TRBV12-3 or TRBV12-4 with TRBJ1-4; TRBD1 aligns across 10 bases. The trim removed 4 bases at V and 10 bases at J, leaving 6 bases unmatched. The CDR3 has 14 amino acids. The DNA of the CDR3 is TGTGCCAGCAGTTCGACAGGGGGCGCAGTAAAACTGTTTTTT. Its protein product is CASSSTGGAVKLFF.

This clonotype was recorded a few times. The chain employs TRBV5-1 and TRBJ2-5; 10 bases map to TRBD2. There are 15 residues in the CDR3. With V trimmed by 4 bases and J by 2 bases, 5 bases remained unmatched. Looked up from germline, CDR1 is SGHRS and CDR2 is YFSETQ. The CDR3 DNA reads TGCGCCAGCAGCACCCCACTAGCGGGACAAGAGACCCAGTACTTC. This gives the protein CASSTPLAGQETQYF.

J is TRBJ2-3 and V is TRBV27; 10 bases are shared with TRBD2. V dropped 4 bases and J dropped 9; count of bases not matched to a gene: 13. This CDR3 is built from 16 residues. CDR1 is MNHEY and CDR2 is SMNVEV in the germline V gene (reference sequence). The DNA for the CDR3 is TGTGCCAGCAGTTCCAGCGGGAGGGCCGGAAGGGGAACGCAGTATTTT. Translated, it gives CASSSSGRAGRGTQYF.

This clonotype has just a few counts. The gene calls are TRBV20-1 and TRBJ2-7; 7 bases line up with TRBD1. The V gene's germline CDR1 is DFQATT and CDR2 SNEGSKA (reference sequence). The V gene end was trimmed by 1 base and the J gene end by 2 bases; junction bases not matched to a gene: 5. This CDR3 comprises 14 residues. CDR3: CSARVGQGAYEQYF. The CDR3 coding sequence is TGCAGTGCTAGAGTGGGGCAGGGGGCCTACGAGCAGTACTTC.

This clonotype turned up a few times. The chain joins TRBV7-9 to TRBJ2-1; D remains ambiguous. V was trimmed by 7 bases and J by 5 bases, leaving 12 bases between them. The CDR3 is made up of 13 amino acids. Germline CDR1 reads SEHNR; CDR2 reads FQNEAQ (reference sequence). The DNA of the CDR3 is TGTGCCAGCAATGTACGACAAGACAATGAGCAGTTCTTC. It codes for CASNVRQDNEQFF. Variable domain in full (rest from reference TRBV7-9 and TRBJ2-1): DTGVSQNPRHKITKRGQNVTFRCDPISEHNRLYWYRQTLGQGPEFLTYFQNEAQLEKSRLLSDRFSAERPKGSFSTLEIQRTEQGDSAMYLCASNVRQDNEQFFGPGTRLTVL.

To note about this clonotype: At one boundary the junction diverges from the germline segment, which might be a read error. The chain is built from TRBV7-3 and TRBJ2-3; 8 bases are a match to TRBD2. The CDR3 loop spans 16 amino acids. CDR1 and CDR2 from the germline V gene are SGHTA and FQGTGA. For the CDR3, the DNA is TGTGCCGGCAGCTTAACCCCCAGCGGGAGTGCGGATACGCAGTATTTT. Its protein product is CAGSLTPSGSADTQYF.

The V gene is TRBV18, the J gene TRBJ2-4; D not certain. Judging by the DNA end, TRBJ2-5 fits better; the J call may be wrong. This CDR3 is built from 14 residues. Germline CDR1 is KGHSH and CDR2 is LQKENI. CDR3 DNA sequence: TGTGCCAGCTCACCGAGTATGGCGGAAGAGACCCAGTACTTC. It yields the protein CASSPSMAEETQYF.

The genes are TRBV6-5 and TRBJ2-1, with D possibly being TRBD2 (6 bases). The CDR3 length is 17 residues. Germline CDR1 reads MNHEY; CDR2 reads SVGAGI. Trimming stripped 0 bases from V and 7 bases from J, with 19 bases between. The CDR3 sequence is CASSYSFRGLQTNEQFF. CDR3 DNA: TGTGCCAGCAGTTACTCGTTTCGGGGACTCCAGACGAATGAGCAGTTCTTC.

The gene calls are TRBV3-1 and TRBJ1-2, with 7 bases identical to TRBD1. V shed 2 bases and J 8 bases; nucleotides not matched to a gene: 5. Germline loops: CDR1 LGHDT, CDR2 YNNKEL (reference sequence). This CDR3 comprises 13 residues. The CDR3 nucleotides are TGTGCCAGCAGCCAATCGGGACAGCAAGGCTACACCTTC. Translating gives CASSQSGQQGYTF. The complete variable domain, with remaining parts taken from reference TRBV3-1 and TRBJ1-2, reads DTAVSQTPKYLVTQMGNDKSIKCEQNLGHDTMYWYKQDSKKFLKIMFSYNNKELIINETVPNRFSPKSPDKAHLNLHINSLELGDSAVYFCASSQSGQQGYTFGSGTRLTVV.

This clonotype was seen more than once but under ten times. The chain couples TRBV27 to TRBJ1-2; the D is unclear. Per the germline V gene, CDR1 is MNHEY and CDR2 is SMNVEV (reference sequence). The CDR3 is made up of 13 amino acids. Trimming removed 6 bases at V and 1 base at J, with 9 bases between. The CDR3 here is CASRPTVNYGYTF. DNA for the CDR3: TGTGCCAGCAGGCCCACAGTTAACTATGGCTACACCTTC.

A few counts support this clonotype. The CDR3: CASSPQTSGGWKTQFF. Here the CDR3 DNA reads TGTGCCAGCAGTCCCCAGACTAGCGGGGGATGGAAGACCCAGTTCTTC. The genes are TRBV28 and TRBJ2-1; 12 bases line up with TRBD2. This CDR3 spans 16 amino acids. V gave up 5 bases and J gave up 13 bases; unmatched junction bases: 15. In germline, CDR1 is MDHEN, CDR2 SYDVKM.

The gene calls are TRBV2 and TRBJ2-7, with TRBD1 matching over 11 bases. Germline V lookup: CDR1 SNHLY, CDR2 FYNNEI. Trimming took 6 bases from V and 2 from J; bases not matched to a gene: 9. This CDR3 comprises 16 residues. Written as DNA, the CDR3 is TGTGCCAGCAGGGCACGACCGGGACAGGGGGCCTACGAGCAGTACTTC. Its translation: CASRARPGQGAYEQYF.

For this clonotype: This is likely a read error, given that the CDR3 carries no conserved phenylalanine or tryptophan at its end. The CDR3 protein is CASSLAGFRTQYV. The DNA for the CDR3 is TGTGCCAGCAGTTTAGCAGGGTTTAGGACCCAGTACGTC. The V and J genes are TRBV27 and TRBJ2-5, with TRBD1 as a possible D gene (5 bases). V was clipped by 2 bases and J by 7 bases, with 11 bases between them. In germline, CDR1 is MNHEY, CDR2 SMNVEV (reference sequence). This CDR3 is 13 amino acids long.

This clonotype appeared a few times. The CDR3 DNA reads TGCAGTGCTAGAGACCACGGACCACGACTTAACTATGGCTACACCTTC. The encoded protein is CSARDHGPRLNYGYTF. J is TRBJ1-2 and V is TRBV20-1; no reliable D call. V shed 0 bases and J shed 1 base, with 15 bases lying between them. This CDR3 region has 16 residues. From germline, CDR1 is DFQATT and CDR2 SNEGSKA (reference sequence).

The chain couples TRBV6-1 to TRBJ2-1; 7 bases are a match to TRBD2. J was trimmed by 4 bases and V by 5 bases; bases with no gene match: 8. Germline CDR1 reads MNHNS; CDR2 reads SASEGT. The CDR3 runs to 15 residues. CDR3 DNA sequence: TGTGCCAGCAGTTCAGCGGGATTCGCGTACAATGAGCAGTTCTTC. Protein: CASSSAGFAYNEQFF.

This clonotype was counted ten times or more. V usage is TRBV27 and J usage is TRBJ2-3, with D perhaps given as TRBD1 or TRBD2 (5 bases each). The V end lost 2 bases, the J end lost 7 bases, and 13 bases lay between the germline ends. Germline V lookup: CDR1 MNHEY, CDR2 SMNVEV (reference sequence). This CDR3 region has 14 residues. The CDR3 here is CASSLEVGGYTQYF. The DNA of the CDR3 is TGTGCCAGCAGTTTAGAGGTTGGGGGATATACGCAGTATTTT.

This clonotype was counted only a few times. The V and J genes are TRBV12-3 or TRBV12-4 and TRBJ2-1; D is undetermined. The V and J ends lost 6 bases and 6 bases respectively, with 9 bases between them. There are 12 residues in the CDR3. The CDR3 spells CASSMETNEQFF. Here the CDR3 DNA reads TGTGCCAGCAGCATGGAGACCAATGAGCAGTTCTTC.

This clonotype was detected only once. The CDR3 here is CSADRLAGGQTQYF. DNA of the CDR3: TGCAGTGCCGACCGACTAGCGGGGGGTCAGACCCAGTACTTC. V and J are TRBV20-1 and TRBJ2-7; 13 bases fit TRBD2. The J call is in doubt because the DNA end fits TRBJ2-5 better. CDR1 and CDR2 from the germline V gene are DFQATT and SNEGSKA (reference sequence). CDR3 length: 14 amino acids.

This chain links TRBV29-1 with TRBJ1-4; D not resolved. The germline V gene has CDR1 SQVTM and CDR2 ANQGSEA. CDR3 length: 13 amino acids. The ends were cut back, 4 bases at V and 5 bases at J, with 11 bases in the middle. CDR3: CSVGMAVNEKLFF. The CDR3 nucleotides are TGCAGCGTTGGTATGGCAGTGAATGAAAAACTGTTTTTT. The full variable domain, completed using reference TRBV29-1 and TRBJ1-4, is SAVISQKPSRDICQRGTSLTIQCQVDSQVTMMFWYRQQPGQSLTLIATANQGSEATYESGFVIDKFPISRPNLTFSTLTVSNMSPEDSSIYLCSVGMAVNEKLFFGSGTQLSVL.

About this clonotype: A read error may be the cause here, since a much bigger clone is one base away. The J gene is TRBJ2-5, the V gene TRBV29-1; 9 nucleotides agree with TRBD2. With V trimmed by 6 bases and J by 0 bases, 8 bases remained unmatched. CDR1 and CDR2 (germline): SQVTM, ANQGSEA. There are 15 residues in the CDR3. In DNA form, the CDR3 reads TGCAGCGTCCACCTGGCTAGCGGGGACCAAGAGACCCAGTACTTC. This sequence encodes CSVHLASGDQETQYF.

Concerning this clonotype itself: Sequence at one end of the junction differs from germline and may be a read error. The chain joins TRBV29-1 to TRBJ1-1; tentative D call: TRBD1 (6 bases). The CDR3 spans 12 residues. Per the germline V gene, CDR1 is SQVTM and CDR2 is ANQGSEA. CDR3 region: CSALTGNTVAFF. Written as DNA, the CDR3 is TGCAGCGCATTAACAGGGAACACTGTAGCTTTCTTT. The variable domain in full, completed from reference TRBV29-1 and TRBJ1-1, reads SAVISQKPSRDICQRGTSLTIQCQVDSQVTMMFWYRQQPGQSLTLIATANQGSEATYESGFVIDKFPISRPNLTFSTLTVSNMSPEDSSIYLCSALTGNTVAFFGQGTRLTVV.

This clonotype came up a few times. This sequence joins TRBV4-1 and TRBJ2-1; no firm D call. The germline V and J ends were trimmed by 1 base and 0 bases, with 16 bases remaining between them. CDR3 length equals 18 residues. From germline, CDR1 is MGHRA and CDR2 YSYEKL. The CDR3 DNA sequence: TGCGCCAGCAGCCAAGGGTATGTTCCTATAAGCTCCTACAATGAGCAGTTCTTC. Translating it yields CASSQGYVPISSYNEQFF.

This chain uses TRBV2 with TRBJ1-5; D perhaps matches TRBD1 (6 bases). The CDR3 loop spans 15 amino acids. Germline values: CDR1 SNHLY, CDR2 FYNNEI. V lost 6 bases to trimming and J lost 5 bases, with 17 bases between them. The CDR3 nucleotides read TGTGCCAGCAGGGGGGGCACCCCAGGGCATCAGCCCCAGCATTTT. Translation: CASRGGTPGHQPQHF.

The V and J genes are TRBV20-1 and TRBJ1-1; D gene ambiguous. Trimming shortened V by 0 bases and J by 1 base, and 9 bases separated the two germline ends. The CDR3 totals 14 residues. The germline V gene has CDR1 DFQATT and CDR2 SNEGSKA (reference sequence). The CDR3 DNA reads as TGCAGTGCTAGAGATCTCACGGAGAACACTGAAGCTTTCTTT. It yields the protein CSARDLTENTEAFF.

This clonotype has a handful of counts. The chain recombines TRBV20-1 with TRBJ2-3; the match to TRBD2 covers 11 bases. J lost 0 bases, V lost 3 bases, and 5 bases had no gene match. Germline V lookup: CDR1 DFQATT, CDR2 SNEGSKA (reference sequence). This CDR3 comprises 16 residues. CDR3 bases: TGCAGTGCTAGCGTAGCGGGGGGGATTAGCACAGATACGCAGTATTTT. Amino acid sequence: CSASVAGGISTDTQYF.

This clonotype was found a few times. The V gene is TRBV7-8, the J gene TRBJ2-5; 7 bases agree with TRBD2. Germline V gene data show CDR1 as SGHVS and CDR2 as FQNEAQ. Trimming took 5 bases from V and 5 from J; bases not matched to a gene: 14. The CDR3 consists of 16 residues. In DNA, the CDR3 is TGTGCCAGCAGCCCAGGACTAGTGGGCGTATCTGAGACCCAGTACTTC. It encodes CASSPGLVGVSETQYF.